Listed here is a single T cell receptor (beta chain). The J segment lost 7 bases and the V segment lost 5 bases, leaving 10 bases of the junction unmatched. Per germline, CDR1 LNHDA and CDR2 SQIVND (reference sequence). The CDR3 is 14 amino acids. Produced via immunoSEQ multiplex PCR; TCRdb's table is partial and in-frame only. This table holds some 250,000 clones, roughly 87% found once. The data are from a study of blood T cell repertoires in COVID-19. Study overall: T cells, B-cell-depleted T cells, or PBMCs provided the cDNA or gDNA that served as material.

Material: peripheral blood. This clonotype originated in a woman in her 30s with acute or convalescent COVID-19. The rearrangement uses TRBV19 and TRBJ2-7, with 8 bases fitting TRBD2. In nucleotides, the CDR3 is TGTGCCAGTAGTCCCCCCCGCGGGGGGAAAGAGCAGTACTTC. It is translated as CASSPPRGGKEQYF.